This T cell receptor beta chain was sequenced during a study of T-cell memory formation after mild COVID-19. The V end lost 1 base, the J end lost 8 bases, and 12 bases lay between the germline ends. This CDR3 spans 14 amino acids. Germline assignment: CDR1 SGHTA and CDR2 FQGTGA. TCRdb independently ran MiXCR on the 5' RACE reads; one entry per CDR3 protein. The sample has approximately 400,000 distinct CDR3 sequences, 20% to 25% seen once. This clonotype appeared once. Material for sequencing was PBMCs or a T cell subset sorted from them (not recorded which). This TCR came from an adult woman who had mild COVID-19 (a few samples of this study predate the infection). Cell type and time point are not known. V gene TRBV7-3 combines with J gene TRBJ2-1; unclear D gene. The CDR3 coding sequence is TGTGCCAGCAGCTTAAAAGGACCGCAGGATGAGCAGTTCTTC. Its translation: CASSLKGPQDEQFF.